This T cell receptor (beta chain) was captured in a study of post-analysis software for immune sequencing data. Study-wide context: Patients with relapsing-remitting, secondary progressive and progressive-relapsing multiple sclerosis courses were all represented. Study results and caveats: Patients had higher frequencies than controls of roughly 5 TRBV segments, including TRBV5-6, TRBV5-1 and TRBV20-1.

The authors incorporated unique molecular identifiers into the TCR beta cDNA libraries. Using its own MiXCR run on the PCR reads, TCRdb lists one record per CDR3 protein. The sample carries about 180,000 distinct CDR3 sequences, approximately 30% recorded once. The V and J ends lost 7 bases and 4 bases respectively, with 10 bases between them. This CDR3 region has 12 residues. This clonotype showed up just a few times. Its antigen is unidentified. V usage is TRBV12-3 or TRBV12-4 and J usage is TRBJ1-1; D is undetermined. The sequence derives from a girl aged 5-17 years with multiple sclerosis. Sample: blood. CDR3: CASKKGGTEAFF. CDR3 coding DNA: TGTGCCAGCAAAAAGGGAGGCACTGAAGCTTTCTTT.